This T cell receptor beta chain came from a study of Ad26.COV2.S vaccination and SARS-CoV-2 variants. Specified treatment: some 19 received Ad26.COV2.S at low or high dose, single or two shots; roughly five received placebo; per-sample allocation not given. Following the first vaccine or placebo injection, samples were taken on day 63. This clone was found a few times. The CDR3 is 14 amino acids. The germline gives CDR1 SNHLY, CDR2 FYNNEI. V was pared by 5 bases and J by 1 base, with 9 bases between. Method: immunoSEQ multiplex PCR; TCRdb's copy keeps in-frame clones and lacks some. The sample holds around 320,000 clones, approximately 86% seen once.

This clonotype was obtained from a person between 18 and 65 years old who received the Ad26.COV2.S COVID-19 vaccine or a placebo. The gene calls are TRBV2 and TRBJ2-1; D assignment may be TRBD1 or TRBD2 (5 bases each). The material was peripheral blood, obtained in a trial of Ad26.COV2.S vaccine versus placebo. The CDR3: CASSWDASYNEQFF. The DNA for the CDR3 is TGTGCCAGCAGTTGGGACGCATCCTACAATGAGCAGTTCTTC.